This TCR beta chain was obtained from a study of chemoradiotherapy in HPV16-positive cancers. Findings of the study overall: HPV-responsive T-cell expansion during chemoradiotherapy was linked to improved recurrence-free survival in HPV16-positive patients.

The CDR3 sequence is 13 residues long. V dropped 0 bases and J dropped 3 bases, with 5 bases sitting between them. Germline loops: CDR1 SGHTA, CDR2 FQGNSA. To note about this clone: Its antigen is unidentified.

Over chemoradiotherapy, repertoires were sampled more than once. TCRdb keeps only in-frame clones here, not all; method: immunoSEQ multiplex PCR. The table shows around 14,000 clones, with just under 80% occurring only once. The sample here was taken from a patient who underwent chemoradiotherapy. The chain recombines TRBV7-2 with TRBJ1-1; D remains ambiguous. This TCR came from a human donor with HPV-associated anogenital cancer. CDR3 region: CASSLAWYTEAFF. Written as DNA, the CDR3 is TGTGCCAGCAGCTTAGCGTGGTACACTGAAGCTTTCTTT.